Listed below are T cell receptor beta chains from one sample, sequenced in a study of CD8 T cells in Susac syndrome. Each CDR3 protein gets one entry after TCRdb re-called the immunoSEQ multiplex PCR reads with MiXCR. The repertoire consists of about 140,000 distinct CDR3 sequences, with 85% to 95% occurring once and the leading ten covering about 0.25%. The sample was CD8+ T cells from PBMCs. The origin of the receptors is a human donor in good health. The CDR3 runs from the conserved cysteine through the conserved F or W.

j_gene,v_gene,CDR3aa
TRBJ2-6,TRBV4-3,CASSPSGGYGANVLTF
TRBJ1-1,TRBV5-1,CASSDGTGGTEAFF
TRBJ2-7,TRBV3-1,CASSGRNTSFHEQYF
TRBJ2-7,TRBV7-9,CASSFGTVYEQYF
TRBJ2-2,TRBV30,CAWMAGTTGELFF
TRBJ2-2,TRBV28,CASRTGTANTGELFF
TRBJ2-3,TRBV30,CACLGPPDTQYF
TRBJ1-1,TRBV19,CASSIWGSNTEAFF
TRBJ2-7,TRBV29-1,CSVQEEGERNYEQYF
TRBJ1-5,TRBV20-1,CSASRPFQGYQPQHF
TRBJ1-3,TRBV28,CASSSGNSGNTIYF
TRBJ2-7,TRBV9,CASSVADTSYEQYF